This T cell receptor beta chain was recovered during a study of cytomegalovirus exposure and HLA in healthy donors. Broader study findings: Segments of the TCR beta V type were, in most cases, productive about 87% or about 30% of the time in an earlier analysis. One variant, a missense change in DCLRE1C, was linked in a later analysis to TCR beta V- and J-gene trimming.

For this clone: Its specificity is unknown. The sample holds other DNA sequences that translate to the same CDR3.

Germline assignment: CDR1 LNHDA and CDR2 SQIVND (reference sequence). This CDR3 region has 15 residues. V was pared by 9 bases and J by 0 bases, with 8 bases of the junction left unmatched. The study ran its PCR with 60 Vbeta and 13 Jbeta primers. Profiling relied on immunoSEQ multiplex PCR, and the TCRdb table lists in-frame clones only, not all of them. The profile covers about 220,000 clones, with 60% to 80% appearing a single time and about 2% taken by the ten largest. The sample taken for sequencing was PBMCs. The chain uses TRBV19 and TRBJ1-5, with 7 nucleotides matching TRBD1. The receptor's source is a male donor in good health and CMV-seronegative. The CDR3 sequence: CASEDRAYSNQPQHF. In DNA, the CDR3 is TGTGCCAGCGAAGACAGGGCCTATAGCAATCAGCCCCAGCATTTT.